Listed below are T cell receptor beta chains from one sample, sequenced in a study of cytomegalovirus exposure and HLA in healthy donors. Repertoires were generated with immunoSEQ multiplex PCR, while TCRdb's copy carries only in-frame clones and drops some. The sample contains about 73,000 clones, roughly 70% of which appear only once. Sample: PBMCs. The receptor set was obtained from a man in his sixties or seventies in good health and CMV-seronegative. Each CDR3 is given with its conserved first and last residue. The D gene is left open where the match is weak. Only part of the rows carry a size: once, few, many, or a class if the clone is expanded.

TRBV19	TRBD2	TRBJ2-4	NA	TGTGCCAGTAGTATCGTGGGAGCGGGGGGTTCATCAGCCAAAAACATTCAGTACTTC	CASSIVGAGGSSAKNIQYF
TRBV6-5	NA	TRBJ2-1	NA	TGTGCCAGCAGTTTCGCCGGGACATCGATTAGTGAGCAGTTCTTC	CASSFAGTSISEQFF
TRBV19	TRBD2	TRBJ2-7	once	TGTGCCAGTAGGGGAGCGGGAGAGTCCTACGAGCAGTACTTC	CASRGAGESYEQYF
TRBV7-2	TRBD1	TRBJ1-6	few	TGTGCCAGCAGCCTAAGGGACAGCGGATCCTATAATTCACCCCTCCACTTT	CASSLRDSGSYNSPLHF
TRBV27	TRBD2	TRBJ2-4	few	TGTGCCAGCAGTCCACGTGGTAGCGGGAGCCTAGAGGCCAAAAACATTCAGTACTTC	CASSPRGSGSLEAKNIQYF
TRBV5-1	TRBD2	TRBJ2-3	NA	TGCGCCAGCAGCTCCCGGACTAGCGGGGGTTTAGATACGCAGTATTTT	CASSSRTSGGLDTQYF
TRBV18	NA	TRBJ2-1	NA	TGTGCCAGCTCACTAAATAGCGGAGGCCAGGACAATGAGCAGTTCTTC	CASSLNSGGQDNEQFF
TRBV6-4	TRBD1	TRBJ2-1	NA	TGTGCCAGCAGTACCGCCCCCGGGACAGGGGAGTTCTTC	CASSTAPGTGEFF
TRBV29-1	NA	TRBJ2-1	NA	TGCAGCGTTGAAGCAAGTGGATGGCCAGGGGCCTCTAAGGCTGAGCAGTTCTTC	CSVEASGWPGASKAEQFF
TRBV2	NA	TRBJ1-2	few	TGTGCCAGCAGTGGAGGGACATTAAGTTATGGCTACACCTTC	CASSGGTLSYGYTF
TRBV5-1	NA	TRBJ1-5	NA	TGCGCCAGCAGCTTGGACGGAGGGGCCTTCAATCAGCCCCAGCATTTT	CASSLDGGAFNQPQHF
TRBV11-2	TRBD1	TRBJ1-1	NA	TGTGCCAGCAGATCATTCCTGCCGGGACAGACGAACACTGAAGCTTTCTTT	CASRSFLPGQTNTEAFF
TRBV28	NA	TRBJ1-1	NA	TGTGCCAGCAGTTTACCCCAGTCGACAGGGAACACTGAAGCTTTCTTT	CASSLPQSTGNTEAFF
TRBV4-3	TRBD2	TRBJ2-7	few	TGCGCCAGCAGCCAGGAACTAGCGGGAGTGGGCGAGCAGTACTTC	CASSQELAGVGEQYF
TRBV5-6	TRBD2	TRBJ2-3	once	TGTGCCAGCAGCTGGAGCGGGAGGGCCACAGATACGCAGTATTTT	CASSWSGRATDTQYF
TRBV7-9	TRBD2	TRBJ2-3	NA	TGTGCCAGCAGCTTAGCCCTCATAGCGGGAGACACAGATACGCAGTATTTT	CASSLALIAGDTDTQYF
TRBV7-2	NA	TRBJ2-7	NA	TGTGCCAGCAGCTTAGCGGGAGAGACAAGAGAGCAGTACTTC	CASSLAGETREQYF
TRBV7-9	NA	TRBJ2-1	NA	TGTGCCAGCAGGCAGGGTGCGGTCAATGAGCAGTTCTTC	CASRQGAVNEQFF
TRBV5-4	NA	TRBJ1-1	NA	TGTGCCAGCACCGGGGGGGGGCGCGGGAACACTGAAGCTTTCTTT	CASTGGGRGNTEAFF
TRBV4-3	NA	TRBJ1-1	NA	TGCGCCAGCAGCCAAGGCCCCCCGGGTACTGAAGCTTTCTTT	CASSQGPPGTEAFF
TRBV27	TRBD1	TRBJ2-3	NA	TGTGCCAGCAGCACAACGGGACAGGGTTTGGCAGATACGCAGTATTTT	CASSTTGQGLADTQYF
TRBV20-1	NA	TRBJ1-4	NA	TGCAGTGCCCCAAATGAAAAACTGTTTTTT	CSAPNEKLFF
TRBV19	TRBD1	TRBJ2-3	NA	TGTGCCAGTAGTTTTGACCTGGGACAGGGGAGAGATACGCAGTATTTT	CASSFDLGQGRDTQYF
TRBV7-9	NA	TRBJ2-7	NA	TGTGCCAGCAGCTCTAAGAACGTAAACGAGCAGTACTTC	CASSSKNVNEQYF
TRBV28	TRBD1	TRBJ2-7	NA	TGTGCCAGCAGTAACCCCGGGACAGGTCCTGCCTCCTACGAGCAGTACTTC	CASSNPGTGPASYEQYF
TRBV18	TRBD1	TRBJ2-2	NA	TGTGCCAGCTCACCCCGACAGGGTTCGGACACCGGGGAGCTGTTTTTT	CASSPRQGSDTGELFF
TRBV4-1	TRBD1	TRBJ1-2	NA	TGCGCCAGCAGCCTAAGGATAACAGGGGGCGGCTATGGCTACACCTTC	CASSLRITGGGYGYTF
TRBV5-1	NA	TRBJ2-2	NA	TGCGCCAGCAGCTTGGTTCCGGGCGGGGAGCTGTTTTTT	CASSLVPGGELFF